This T cell receptor (beta chain) was recorded in a study of response to subunit inactivated influenza vaccine (dated by TCRdb to 2016 to 2019). Regarding the complete study: The study used deep quantitative T cell receptor repertoire profiling to track responses to a trivalent subunit inactivated influenza vaccine. General conclusions and limits of the study: The authors suggested that each seasonal influenza vaccination may recruit only a limited number of new T cells.

The library relied on RT-PCR. Sequencing used an Illumina HiSeq 2500. TCRdb reworked the public reads: Q25 trimming with fastp, MiXCR clone assembly, productive beta chains retained. Each entry merges the rows of one CDR3 protein and shows their most common DNA and genes. The sample table records more than 700,000 distinct CDR3 sequences; approximately 21% of these occur just once. The ten largest clones represent approximately 10% of the sample. The germline V gene encodes CDR1 SEHNR and CDR2 FQNEAQ (reference sequence). The CDR3, from cysteine to phenylalanine, totals 17 residues. The retained sequence is limited to the CDR3, 51 bases, with the frame set at the first base. V is trimmed back by 0 bases and J by 0 bases, and the junction contains 7 bases that no gene match accounts for. About this clonotype: The specificity of this receptor is unknown. One base away there is no much larger clone; base qualities are not given.

This specimen consisted of PBMCs from blood, obtained around 5 days after vaccination. This receptor was identified in a man aged 45 to 65 who received an inactivated influenza vaccine. Donor details come from another sample of the same person, matched by shared clones. The V and J genes are TRBV7-9 and TRBJ2-7; TRBD2 aligns with 8 central bases. The CDR3 reads as follows: CASSLARLSGDSYEQYF. At the DNA level, the sequence is TGTGCCAGCAGCTTAGCTCGCCTTAGCGGGGACTCCTACGAGCAGTACTTC.